This note documents a single TCR beta chain sequence. The antigen remains undetermined. The method was immunoSEQ multiplex PCR; TCRdb's version includes in-frame clones alone and lacks a portion of them. This repertoire shows under 100,000 clones, about 94% found once; its top ten account for more than 0.15%. This record belongs to a study of graft-versus-host responses after intestinal transplantation. As for the study in general: Recipients were given multivisceral, liver-intestinal, or isolated intestinal transplants. Induction using anti-thymocyte globulin, followed by tacrolimus and steroids for roughly 3 years, was given to all recipients. The study's findings and limits: GvH clones surfaced in recipient marrow, some emerging earlier in ileum or blood.

In germline, CDR1 is SGHDT, CDR2 YYEEEE. The CDR3 runs 11 residues. V was trimmed by 4 bases and J by 9 bases, leaving 8 bases between them. V gene TRBV5-6 combines with J gene TRBJ2-1; D is uncertain. The TCR sequence derives from a human donor who was the organ donor for an intestinal transplant. The sample consisted of unstimulated CD4+ T cells sorted from spleen or lymph node cells, taken before transplant. The CDR3 DNA follows: TGTGCCAGCAGCCTAACCGGTGAGCAGTTCTTC. Translation gives CASSLTGEQFF.